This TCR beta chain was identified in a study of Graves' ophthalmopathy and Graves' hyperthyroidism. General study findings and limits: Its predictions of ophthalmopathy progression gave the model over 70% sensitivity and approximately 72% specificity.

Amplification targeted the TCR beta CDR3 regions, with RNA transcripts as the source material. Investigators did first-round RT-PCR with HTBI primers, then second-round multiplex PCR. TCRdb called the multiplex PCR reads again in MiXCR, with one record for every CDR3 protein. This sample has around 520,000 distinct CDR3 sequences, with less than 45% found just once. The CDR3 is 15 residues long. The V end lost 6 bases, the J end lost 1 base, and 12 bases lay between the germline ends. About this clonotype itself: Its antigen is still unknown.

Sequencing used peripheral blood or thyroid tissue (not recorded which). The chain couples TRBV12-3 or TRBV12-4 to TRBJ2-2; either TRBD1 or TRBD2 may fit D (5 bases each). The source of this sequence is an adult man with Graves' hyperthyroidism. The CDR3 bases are TGTGCCAGCAGACTGGGGGTCGTGAACACCGGGGAGCTGTTTTTT. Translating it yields CASRLGVVNTGELFF.